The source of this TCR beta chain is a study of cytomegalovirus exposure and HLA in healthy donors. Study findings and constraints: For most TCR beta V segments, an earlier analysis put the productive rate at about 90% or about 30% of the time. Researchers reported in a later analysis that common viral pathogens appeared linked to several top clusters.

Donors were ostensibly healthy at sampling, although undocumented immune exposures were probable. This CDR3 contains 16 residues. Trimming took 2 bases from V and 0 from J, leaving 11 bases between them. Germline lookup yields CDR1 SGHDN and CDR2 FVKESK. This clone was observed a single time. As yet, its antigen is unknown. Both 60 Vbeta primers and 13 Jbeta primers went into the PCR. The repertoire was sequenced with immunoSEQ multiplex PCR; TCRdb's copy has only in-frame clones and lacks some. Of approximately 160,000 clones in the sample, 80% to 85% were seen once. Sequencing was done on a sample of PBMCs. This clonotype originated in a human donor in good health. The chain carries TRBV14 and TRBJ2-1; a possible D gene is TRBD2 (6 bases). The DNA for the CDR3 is TGTGCCAGCAGCCAACGCGGGATCAGCTCCTACAATGAGCAGTTCTTC. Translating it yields CASSQRGISSYNEQFF.